The present T cell receptor (beta chain) was sequenced within a study of blood T cell repertoires in COVID-19. Whole-study context: The analysed material was cDNA or gDNA that came from T cells, B-cell-depleted T cells, or PBMCs.

This CDR3 is 15 amino acids long. Looked up from germline, CDR1 is SNHLY and CDR2 is FYNNEI. V was pared by 3 bases and J by 5 bases, with 8 bases of the junction left unmatched. Clones were sequenced by immunoSEQ multiplex PCR, and TCRdb holds only the in-frame ones, with some missing. The sample has under 35,000 clones; about 78% are singletons. Material for sequencing was peripheral blood. The chain uses TRBV2 and TRBJ2-5, with 8 nucleotides matching TRBD2. The TCR comes from a man aged 80 or over with acute or convalescent COVID-19. CDR3 region: CASSDSGGAYETQYF. CDR3 nucleotide sequence: TGTGCCAGCAGTGATTCCGGGGGGGCCTATGAGACCCAGTACTTC.